This T cell receptor (beta chain) is drawn from a study of cytomegalovirus exposure and HLA in healthy donors. The study's findings and limits: CMV antigen specificity of a few CMV-associated chains was confirmed in vitro. Across donors, presence/absence analyses took sequencing depth to be roughly uniform. In a later analysis, TCR beta V- and J-gene trimming showed a link to a missense DCLRE1C variant. On later analysis, the bulk of CMV-associated TCR beta chains appeared to be HLA-restricted.

Per germline, CDR1 MNHEY and CDR2 SVGAGI. The CDR3 is 15 amino acids. Germline trimming cut 2 bases from V and 2 bases from J; bases unmatched to any gene: 5. Note on this clone: The target antigen is unknown.

13 Jbeta primers and 60 Vbeta primers were used for the PCR. Profiled with immunoSEQ multiplex PCR; TCRdb holds only in-frame clones, not every one. Among under 200,000 clones listed, around four fifths were seen once. The TCR was taken from a man aged 50 to 60 in good health and CMV-seropositive. J is TRBJ1-1 and V is TRBV6-5; the match to TRBD1 covers 7 bases. Sequencing was carried out using PBMCs. CDR3 loop: CASSYSGTVNTEAFF. For the CDR3, the DNA is TGTGCCAGCAGTTACAGTGGGACAGTTAACACTGAAGCTTTCTTT.